This is a list of T cell receptor beta chains from one sample in a study of cytomegalovirus exposure and HLA in healthy donors. The method was immunoSEQ multiplex PCR; TCRdb's version includes in-frame clones alone and lacks a portion of them. Among approximately 110,000 clones listed, 70% to 85% were seen once. Sequencing used PBMCs. The receptors come from a woman aged 40 to 50 in good health and CMV-seronegative. Each CDR3 is given with its conserved first and last residue. Each record gives: D gene, clone size, J gene, V gene, CDR3 DNA, CDR3 protein. A D gene is named only where the DNA matches it firmly. Not all rows give a size; the values are once, few, many and, for expanded clones, a class.

.	.	TRBJ2-7	TRBV10-2	TGCGCCAGCAGTGAGGGAGGATCCCCCTACGAGCAGTACTTC	CASSEGGSPYEQYF
TRBD1	.	TRBJ1-5	TRBV28	TGTGCCAGCAGTTTAAGACAGGGTTTCGGCAATCAGCCCCAGCATTTT	CASSLRQGFGNQPQHF
.	.	TRBJ2-6	TRBV30	TGTGCCTCCACAGACTCTGGGGCCAACGTCCTGACTTTC	CASTDSGANVLTF
.	.	TRBJ1-1	TRBV6-5	TGTGCCAGCGATCGTAAAGGGGGGAACACTGAAGCTTTCTTT	CASDRKGGNTEAFF
.	.	TRBJ2-5	TRBV9	TGTGCCAGCAGCGTCAAGGGGTACCAAGAGACCCAGTACTTC	CASSVKGYQETQYF
.	.	TRBJ2-3	TRBV5-1	TGCGCCAGCAGCTTGGTTACAGGGGGGGGCACAGATACGCAGTATTTT	CASSLVTGGGTDTQYF
TRBD2	.	TRBJ2-2	TRBV6-6	TGTGCCAGCAGTTACGGGGGCGGGGGGGATACCGGGGAGCTGTTTTTT	CASSYGGGGDTGELFF
TRBD1	few	TRBJ2-7	TRBV28	TGTGCCAGCAGTTACCGACCGGGACAGTCCTACGAGCAGTACTTC	CASSYRPGQSYEQYF
.	.	TRBJ2-1	TRBV7-8	TGTGCCAGCAGCTTAAGGGTAAGGGGAAATGAGCAGTTCTTC	CASSLRVRGNEQFF
TRBD1	.	TRBJ1-1	TRBV14	TGTGCCAGCAGCGAAAACGCGGGCAGGGGGTTCATGAACACTGAAGCTTTCTTT	CASSENAGRGFMNTEAFF
.	few	TRBJ1-1	TRBV28	TGTGCCAGCAGTCTAGAGAGGCTCGGGAGCACTGAAGCTTTCTTT	CASSLERLGSTEAFF
TRBD2	.	TRBJ2-3	TRBV5-1	TGCGCCAGCAGCTTCCCCGGGACTAGAAGCACAGATACGCAGTATTTT	CASSFPGTRSTDTQYF
.	.	TRBJ1-5	TRBV7-2	TGTGCCAGCAGCTTAAGTACAGCTAATAGCAATCAGCCCCAGCATTTT	CASSLSTANSNQPQHF
TRBD2	.	TRBJ2-7	TRBV4-3	TGCGCCAGCAGCCCACGGACTAGCGGCCTCTACGAGCAGTACTTC	CASSPRTSGLYEQYF
TRBD1	few	TRBJ1-2	TRBV6-1	TGTGCCAGCAGGGGACAGGGCCCCTTCTCCTTC	CASRGQGPFSF
TRBD1	.	TRBJ2-1	TRBV10-3	TGTGCCATCGGGGACAGCTACAATGAGCAGTTCTTC	CAIGDSYNEQFF
.	.	TRBJ1-1	TRBV7-9	TGTGCCAGCAGTCCACCTATGGACAGGAACACTGAAGCTTTCTTT	CASSPPMDRNTEAFF
.	.	TRBJ2-4	TRBV4-3	TGCGCCAGCAGCCCTCCCTTTTCATACAGGGTCAAAAACATTCAGTACTTC	CASSPPFSYRVKNIQYF
.	.	TRBJ1-4	TRBV11-2	TGTGCCAGCAGCTTAGATGGGGGGGGTGCAACTAATGAAAAACTGTTTTTT	CASSLDGGGATNEKLFF
.	few	TRBJ2-7	TRBV7-7	TGTGCCAGCAGCTTTCCCCCCGAGTCCTACGAGCAGTACTTC	CASSFPPESYEQYF
.	.	TRBJ1-3	TRBV5-6	TGTGCCAGCAGCTTGGACGGAGTCTCTGGAAACACCATATATTTT	CASSLDGVSGNTIYF
TRBD1	few	TRBJ1-4	TRBV7-8	TGTGCCAGCAGCTTGGACAGGGGTGAAAAACTGTTTTTT	CASSLDRGEKLFF
.	once	TRBJ1-1	TRBV21-1	TGTGCCAGCATCAATTATACTACACCACCCGAGAAGAACACTGAAGCTTTCTTT	CASINYTTPPEKNTEAFF
TRBD2	few	TRBJ2-1	TRBV7-2	TGTGCCAGCAGTTCTGCTAGCGGGAGTGTGAACAATGAGCAGTTCTTC	CASSSASGSVNNEQFF
.	.	TRBJ1-5	TRBV15	TGTGCCACCAGCAGAGAACAGGGTAATAGCAATCAGCCCCAGCATTTT	CATSREQGNSNQPQHF
TRBD2	.	TRBJ2-3	TRBV10-3	TGTGCCATCAGTGAGGGCAGCGGGGGAGGTACCACAGATACGCAGTATTTT	CAISEGSGGGTTDTQYF
TRBD2	.	TRBJ2-1	TRBV29-1	TGCAGCGTGCGGGTGGGACTAGCGGGAAGCAATGAGCAGTTCTTC	CSVRVGLAGSNEQFF
TRBD2	once	TRBJ2-5	TRBV7-9	TGTGCCAGCAGCTTGGGACTAGCGGAAGAGACCCAGTACTTC	CASSLGLAEETQYF
.	.	TRBJ2-2	TRBV15	TGTGCCACCAGCAGAGTCGGGGCCGGGGAGCTGTTTTTT	CATSRVGAGELFF
TRBD1	.	TRBJ1-1	TRBV27	TGTGCCAGCAGTTACGGACAGGGGGCCACTGAAGCTTTCTTT	CASSYGQGATEAFF
TRBD2	.	TRBJ2-3	TRBV4-3	TGCGCCAGCAGCTCGGGACTAGCGGGAGATAAGGACGGCACAGATACGCAGTATTTT	CASSSGLAGDKDGTDTQYF
TRBD1	.	TRBJ2-2	TRBV2	TGTGCCAGCAGACGACAGGGGGCGGTCACCGGGGAGCTGTTTTTT	CASRRQGAVTGELFF
TRBD2	.	TRBJ2-3	TRBV10-3	TGTGCCATCAGCGGGGGGGCCGCAGATACGCAGTATTTT	CAISGGAADTQYF
.	.	TRBJ2-7	TRBV30	TGTGCCTGGATTCCGGCCGGCAGGCGCTACGAGCAGTACTTC	CAWIPAGRRYEQYF
.	.	TRBJ1-5	TRBV6-6	TGTGCCAGCAGTAAAGAGAGGTTAAATCAGCCCCAGCATTTT	CASSKERLNQPQHF
TRBD2	.	TRBJ2-1	TRBV7-2	TGTGCCAGCAGCTCTGCTAGCGGGAGCTACAATGAGCAGTTCTTC	CASSSASGSYNEQFF
.	.	TRBJ1-2	TRBV6-5	TGTGCCAGCAGTATGACTGCCGCCGCGTTCTATGGCTACACCTTC	CASSMTAAAFYGYTF
.	.	TRBJ1-5	TRBV9	TGTGCCAGCAGCGTATCCGGAGTAGACAATCAGCCCCAGCATTTT	CASSVSGVDNQPQHF
TRBD1	few	TRBJ1-2	TRBV29-1	TGCAGCGTGGAAGACAGGGCCTATGGCTACACCTTC	CSVEDRAYGYTF
.	.	TRBJ2-7	TRBV18	TGTGCCAGCTCACAAAACGGCTACGAGCAGTACTTC	CASSQNGYEQYF
.	.	TRBJ2-5	TRBV5-4	TGTGCCAGCAGCTTGGGGAGGGGGGAGGGCCCGTTAGAGACCCAGTACTTC	CASSLGRGEGPLETQYF
.	.	TRBJ2-7	TRBV5-4	TGTGCCAGCAGCTTGGCGGGATCCACCTACGAGCAGTACTTC	CASSLAGSTYEQYF
.	few	TRBJ1-2	TRBV7-2	TGCGCCAGCAGCCCAAGGGGGACAAGTTTCCCTTATGGCTACACCTTC	CASSPRGTSFPYGYTF
.	.	TRBJ2-7	TRBV18	TGTGCCAGCTCGTATCTAGGCTCCTACGAGCAGTACTTC	CASSYLGSYEQYF
.	.	TRBJ1-2	TRBV7-9	TGTGCCAGCAGCTTACCGAGCTTCCTCGGCGGAAGCTATGGCTACACCTTC	CASSLPSFLGGSYGYTF
TRBD1	few	TRBJ1-6	TRBV5-1	TGCGCCAGCAACCCCGGACAGGGTGGGGTTTCACCCCTCCACTTT	CASNPGQGGVSPLHF
TRBD1	few	TRBJ2-7	TRBV2	TGTGCCAGCAGTGTGGGGACAGGTGGCCCCTACGAGCAGTACTTC	CASSVGTGGPYEQYF
TRBD2	.	TRBJ2-4	TRBV6-1	TGTGCCAGCAGTGAGGGACTAGCGGGAGGGGCGAGCAAAAACATTCAGTACTTC	CASSEGLAGGASKNIQYF
.	.	TRBJ1-1	TRBV18	TGTGCCAGCTCACCAACGAATTCAGGAACGTCGAAAACTGAAGCTTTCTTT	CASSPTNSGTSKTEAFF
TRBD1	many	TRBJ2-7	TRBV6-5	TGTGCCAGCAGACGGGACAGGGGAGTGTCCTACGAGCAGTACTTC	CASRRDRGVSYEQYF
.	once	TRBJ2-7	TRBV6-1	TGTGCCAGCAGTTATGCCCCGGGGGACGACGAGCAGTACTTC	CASSYAPGDDEQYF
TRBD1	.	TRBJ2-7	TRBV6-5	TGTGCCAGCACAACTCGGACAGGGTGGTCCTACGAGCAGTACTTC	CASTTRTGWSYEQYF
.	.	TRBJ1-1	TRBV11-2	TGTGCCAGCAGCTTAGCATTGAACACTGAAGCTTTCTTT	CASSLALNTEAFF
.	once	TRBJ2-2	TRBV7-2	TGTGCCAGCAGCTTAGTAGACAGAGACACCGGGGAGCTGTTTTTT	CASSLVDRDTGELFF
.	.	TRBJ1-1	TRBV10-3	TGTGCCATTAAGACACAGGGAAATGGAGCTTTCTTT	CAIKTQGNGAFF
TRBD2	.	TRBJ2-1	TRBV27	TGTGCCAGCAGTCCCGGGACTAGCGGGAACAATGAGCAGTTCTTC	CASSPGTSGNNEQFF
TRBD2	once	TRBJ2-1	TRBV11-2	TGTGCCAGCAGCTTAGAGGCTAGCGGGGCACAATACAATGAGCAGTTCTTC	CASSLEASGAQYNEQFF
.	once	TRBJ1-5	TRBV30	TGTGCCTGGAGTGTATGGGGGGGCAATCAGCCCCAGCATTTT	CAWSVWGGNQPQHF